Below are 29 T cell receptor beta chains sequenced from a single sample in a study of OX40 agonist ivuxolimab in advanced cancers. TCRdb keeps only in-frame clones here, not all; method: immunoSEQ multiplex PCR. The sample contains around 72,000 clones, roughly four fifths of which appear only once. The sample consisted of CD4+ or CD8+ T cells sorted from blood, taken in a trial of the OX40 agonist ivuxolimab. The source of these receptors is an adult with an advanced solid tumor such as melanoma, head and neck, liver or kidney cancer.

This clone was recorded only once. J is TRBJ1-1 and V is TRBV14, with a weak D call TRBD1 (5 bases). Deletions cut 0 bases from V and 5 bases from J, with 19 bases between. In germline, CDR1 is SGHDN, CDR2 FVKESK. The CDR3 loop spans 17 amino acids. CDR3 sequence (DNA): TGTGCCAGCAGCCAAGAATCGCTCGGGTCTTGGGGGACTGAAGCTTTCTTT. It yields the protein CASSQESLGSWGTEAFF.

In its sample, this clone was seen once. The CDR3 nucleotides are TGCAGCGTTACTCTAGCTAACACAGATACGCAGTATTTT. Its translation is CSVTLANTDTQYF. This chain links TRBV29-1 with TRBJ2-3; TRBD2 might be the D (5 bases). Germline loops: CDR1 SQVTM, CDR2 ANQGSEA. Trimming pared 5 bases from V and 2 bases from J, leaving 11 bases between. The CDR3 loop spans 13 amino acids.

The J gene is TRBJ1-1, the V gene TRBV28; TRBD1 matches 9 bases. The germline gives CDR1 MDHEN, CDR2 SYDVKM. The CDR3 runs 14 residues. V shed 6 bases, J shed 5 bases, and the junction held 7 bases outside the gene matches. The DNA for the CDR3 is TGTGCCAGCAGCCCACAGGGGGCATGGACTGAAGCTTTCTTT. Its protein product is CASSPQGAWTEAFF.

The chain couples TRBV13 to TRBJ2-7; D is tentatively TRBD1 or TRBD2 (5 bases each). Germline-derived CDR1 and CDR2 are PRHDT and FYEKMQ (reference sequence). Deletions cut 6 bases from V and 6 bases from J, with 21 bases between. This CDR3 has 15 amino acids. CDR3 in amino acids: CASSRSGPTFSEQYF. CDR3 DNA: TGTGCCAGCAGTCGTTCGGGACCGACTTTTAGCGAGCAGTACTTC.

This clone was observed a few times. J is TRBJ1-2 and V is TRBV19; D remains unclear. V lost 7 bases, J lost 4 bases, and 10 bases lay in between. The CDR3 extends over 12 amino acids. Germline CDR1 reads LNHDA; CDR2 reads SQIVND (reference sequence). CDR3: CASTLSGYGYTF. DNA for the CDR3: TGTGCCAGTACCCTGTCGGGCTATGGCTACACCTTC.

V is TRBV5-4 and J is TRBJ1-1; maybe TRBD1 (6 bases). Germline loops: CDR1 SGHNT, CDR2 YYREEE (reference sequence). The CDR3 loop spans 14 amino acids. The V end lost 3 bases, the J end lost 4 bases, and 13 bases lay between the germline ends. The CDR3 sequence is CASSSTGGGTEAFF. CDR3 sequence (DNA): TGTGCCAGCAGCTCGACAGGCGGTGGCACTGAAGCTTTCTTT.

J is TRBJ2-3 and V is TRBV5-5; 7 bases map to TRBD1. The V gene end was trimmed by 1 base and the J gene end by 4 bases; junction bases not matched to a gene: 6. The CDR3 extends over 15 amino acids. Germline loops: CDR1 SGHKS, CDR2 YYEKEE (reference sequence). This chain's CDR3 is CASSLRQGFPDTQYF. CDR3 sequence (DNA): TGTGCCAGCAGCTTGAGACAGGGTTTTCCAGATACGCAGTATTTT.

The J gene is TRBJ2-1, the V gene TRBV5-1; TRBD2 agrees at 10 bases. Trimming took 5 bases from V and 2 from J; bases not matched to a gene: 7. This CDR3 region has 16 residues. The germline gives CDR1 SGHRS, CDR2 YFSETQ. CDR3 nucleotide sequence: TGCGCCAGCAGAGCGGGAGGGAGTATGGCCTACAATGAGCAGTTCTTC. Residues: CASRAGGSMAYNEQFF.

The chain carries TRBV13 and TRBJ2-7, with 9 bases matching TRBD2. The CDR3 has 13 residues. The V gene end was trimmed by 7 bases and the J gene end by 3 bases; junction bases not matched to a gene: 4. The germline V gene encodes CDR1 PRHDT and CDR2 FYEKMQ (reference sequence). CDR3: CASMDSGSYEQYF. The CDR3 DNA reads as TGTGCCAGCATGGATAGCGGGAGCTACGAGCAGTACTTC.

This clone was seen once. The CDR3 is CASSNRDRPAYEQYF. The CDR3 DNA reads as TGTGCCAGTAGTAACCGGGACAGACCTGCCTACGAGCAGTACTTC. This sequence joins TRBV19 and TRBJ2-7, with 7 bases that match TRBD1. Trimming took 4 bases from V and 2 from J; bases not matched to a gene: 8. The CDR3 is 15 amino acids. CDR1 LNHDA and CDR2 SQIVND come from the germline V gene (reference sequence).

CDR3 amino acids: CSVVGDRGSGPQHF. The CDR3 coding sequence is TGCAGCGTTGTGGGGGACAGGGGGTCGGGGCCCCAGCATTTT. The gene calls are TRBV29-1 and TRBJ1-5; 11 bases agree with TRBD1. Germline assignment: CDR1 SQVTM and CDR2 ANQGSEA. Losses at the gene ends were 4 bases for V and 9 bases for J; bases not matched to a gene: 8. The CDR3 contains 14 residues.

The CDR3 protein is CASSPNGPPGNTIYF. In nucleotides, the CDR3 is TGTGCCAGCTCACCTAACGGGCCTCCTGGAAACACCATATATTTT. The V gene is TRBV18, the J gene TRBJ1-3, with no clear D. Germline V gene sequence: CDR1 KGHSH, CDR2 LQKENI. The CDR3 has 15 amino acids. Trimming took 3 bases from V and 2 from J, leaving 11 bases between them.

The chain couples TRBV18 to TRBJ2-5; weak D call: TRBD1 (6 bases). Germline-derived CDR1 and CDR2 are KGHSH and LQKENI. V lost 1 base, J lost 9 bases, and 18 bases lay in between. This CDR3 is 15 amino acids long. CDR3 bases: TGTGCCAGCTCACCACGGACACAGGGATCTGGGGCCCAGTACTTC. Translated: CASSPRTQGSGAQYF.

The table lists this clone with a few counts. CDR3 sequence: CASSLGTSPVIAEQFF. In DNA form, the CDR3 reads TGTGCCAGCAGCTTAGGAACCTCCCCCGTTATAGCTGAGCAGTTCTTC. The chain employs TRBV7-8 and TRBJ2-1; D is undetermined. Per the germline V gene, CDR1 is SGHVS and CDR2 is FQNEAQ. V lost 1 base and J 9 bases, leaving 19 bases between the germline ends. The CDR3 runs 16 residues.

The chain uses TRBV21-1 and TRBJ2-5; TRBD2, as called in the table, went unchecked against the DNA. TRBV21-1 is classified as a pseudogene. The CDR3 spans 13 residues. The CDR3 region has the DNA TGTGCCAGCAGAAGGAGTAATAAGAGGACCCAGTACTTC. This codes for CASRRSNKRTQYF.

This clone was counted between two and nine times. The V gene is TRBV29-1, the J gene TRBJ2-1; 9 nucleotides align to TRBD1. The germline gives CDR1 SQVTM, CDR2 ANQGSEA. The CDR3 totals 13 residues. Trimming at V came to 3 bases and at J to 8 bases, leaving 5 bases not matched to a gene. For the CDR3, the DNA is TGCAGCGTTGAGGGGACAGGGATCCATGAGCAGTTCTTC. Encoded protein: CSVEGTGIHEQFF.

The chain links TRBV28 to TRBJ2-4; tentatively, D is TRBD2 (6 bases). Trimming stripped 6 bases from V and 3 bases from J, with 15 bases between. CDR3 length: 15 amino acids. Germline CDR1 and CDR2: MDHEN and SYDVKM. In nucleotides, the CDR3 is TGTGCCAGCAGCCCACCCGGAGGGGTCAAAAACATTCAGTACTTC. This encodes CASSPPGGVKNIQYF.

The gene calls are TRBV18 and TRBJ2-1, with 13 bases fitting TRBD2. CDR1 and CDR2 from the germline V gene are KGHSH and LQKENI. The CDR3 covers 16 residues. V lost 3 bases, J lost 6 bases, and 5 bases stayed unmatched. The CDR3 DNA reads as TGTGCCAGCTCACCTCCCGGACTAGCGGGAGTCAATGAGCAGTTCTTC. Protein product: CASSPPGLAGVNEQFF. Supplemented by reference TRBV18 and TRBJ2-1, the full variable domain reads NAGVMQNPRHLVRRRGQEARLRCSPMKGHSHVYWYRQLPEEGLKFMVYLQKENIIDESGMPKERFSAEFPKEGPSILRIQQVVRGDSAAYFCASSPPGLAGVNEQFFGPGTRLTVL.

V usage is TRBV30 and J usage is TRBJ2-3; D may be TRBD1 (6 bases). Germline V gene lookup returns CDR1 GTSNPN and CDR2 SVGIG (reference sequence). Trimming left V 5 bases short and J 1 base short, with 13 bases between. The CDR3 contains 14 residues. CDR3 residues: CAWEGDIGTDTQYF. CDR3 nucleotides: TGTGCCTGGGAGGGGGACATCGGCACAGATACGCAGTATTTT.

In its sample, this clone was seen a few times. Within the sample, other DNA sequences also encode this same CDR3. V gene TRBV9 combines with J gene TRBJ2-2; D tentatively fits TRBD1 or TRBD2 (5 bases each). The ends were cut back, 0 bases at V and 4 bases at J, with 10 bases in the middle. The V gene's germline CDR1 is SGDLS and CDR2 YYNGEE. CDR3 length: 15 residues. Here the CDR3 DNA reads TGTGCCAGCAGCGTAGGGACGAGGGGCACCGGGGAGCTGTTTTTT. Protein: CASSVGTRGTGELFF.

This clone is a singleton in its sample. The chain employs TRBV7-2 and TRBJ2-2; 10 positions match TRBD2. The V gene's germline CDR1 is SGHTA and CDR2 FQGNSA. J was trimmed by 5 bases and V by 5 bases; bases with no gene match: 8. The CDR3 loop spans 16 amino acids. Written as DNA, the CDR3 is TGTGCCAGCAGCGCCAAAGCGGGAGGGCCTACCGGGGAGCTGTTTTTT. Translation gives CASSAKAGGPTGELFF.

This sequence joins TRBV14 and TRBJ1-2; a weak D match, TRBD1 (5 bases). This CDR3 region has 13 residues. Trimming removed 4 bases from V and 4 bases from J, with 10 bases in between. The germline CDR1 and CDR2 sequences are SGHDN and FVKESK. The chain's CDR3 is CASSLQEGYGYTF. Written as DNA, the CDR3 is TGTGCCAGCAGCCTACAGGAGGGCTATGGCTACACCTTC.

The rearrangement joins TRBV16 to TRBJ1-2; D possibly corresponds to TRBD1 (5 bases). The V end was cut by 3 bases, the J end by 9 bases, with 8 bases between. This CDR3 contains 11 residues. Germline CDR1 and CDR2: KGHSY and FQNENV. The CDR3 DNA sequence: TGTGCCAGCAGCCAGGGGGGAAGCTACACCTTC. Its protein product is CASSQGGSYTF.

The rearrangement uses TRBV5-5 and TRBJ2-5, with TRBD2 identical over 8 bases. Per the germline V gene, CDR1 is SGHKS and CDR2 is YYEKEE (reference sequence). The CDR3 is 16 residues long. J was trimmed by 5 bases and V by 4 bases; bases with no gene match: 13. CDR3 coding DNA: TGTGCCAGCAGCACCCCGGCGAGCGGGGGCATGGAGACCCAGTACTTC. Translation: CASSTPASGGMETQYF.

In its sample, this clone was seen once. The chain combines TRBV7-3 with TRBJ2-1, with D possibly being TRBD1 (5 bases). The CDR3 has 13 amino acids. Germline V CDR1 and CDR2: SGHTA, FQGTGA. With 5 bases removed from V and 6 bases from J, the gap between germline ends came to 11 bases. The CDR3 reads CASSRDSFNEQFF. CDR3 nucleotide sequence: TGTGCCAGCAGCCGAGACAGTTTCAATGAGCAGTTCTTC.

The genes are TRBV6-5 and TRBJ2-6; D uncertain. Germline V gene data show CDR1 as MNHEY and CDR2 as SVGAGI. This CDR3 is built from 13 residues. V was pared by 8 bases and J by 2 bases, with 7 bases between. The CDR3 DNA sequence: TGTGCCAGCGGTCGTCCTGGGGCCAACGTCCTGACTTTC. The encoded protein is CASGRPGANVLTF.

The CDR3 reads CASSLGQGAGQYF. The CDR3, as DNA: TGTGCCAGCAGTTTAGGACAGGGAGCCGGGCAGTACTTC. The V call is TRBV28, the J call TRBJ2-7; the match to TRBD1 covers 8 bases. J was trimmed by 9 bases and V by 2 bases; bases with no gene match: 6. Germline values: CDR1 MDHEN, CDR2 SYDVKM. This CDR3 spans 13 amino acids.

The CDR3 nucleotides read TGTGCCAGCAGCTTAGTCTCGACAGCCGGTCAGCCCCAGCATTTT. It is translated as CASSLVSTAGQPQHF. V is TRBV7-2 and J is TRBJ1-5; TRBD1 is a possible D gene (5 bases). The CDR3 covers 15 residues. Per the germline V gene, CDR1 is SGHTA and CDR2 is FQGNSA. The V gene lost 1 base and the J gene lost 6 bases, with 13 bases spanning the gap.

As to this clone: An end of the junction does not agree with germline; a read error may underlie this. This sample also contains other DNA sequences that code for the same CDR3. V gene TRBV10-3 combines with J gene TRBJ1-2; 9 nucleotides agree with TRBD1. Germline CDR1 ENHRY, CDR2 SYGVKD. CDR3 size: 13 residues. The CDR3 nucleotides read TGTGCCATTAGTGTGGGACAGGGCTTTGGCTACACCTTC. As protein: CAISVGQGFGYTF.